This section outlines one TCR beta chain sequence together with its context. These data belong to a study of blood T cell repertoires in COVID-19. The repertoire was sequenced with immunoSEQ multiplex PCR; TCRdb's copy has only in-frame clones and lacks some. Of 150,000 or so clones in the sample, about nine tenths were seen once. V gave up 5 bases and J gave up 0 bases, with 5 bases separating them. Germline V lookup: CDR1 LNHDA, CDR2 SQIVND (reference sequence). The CDR3 runs 14 residues. J is TRBJ2-6 and V is TRBV19; D is unclear. The sequenced sample consisted of peripheral blood. The receptor's source is a man aged 25 to 40 with COVID-19, enrolled during active disease. The CDR3 here is CASSVGSGANVLTF. In nucleotides, the CDR3 is TGTGCCAGTAGTGTCGGCTCTGGGGCCAACGTCCTGACTTTC.